Described below is a single T cell receptor (beta chain) sequence and its context. This entry comes from a study of beta chain features in type 1 diabetes. The isolated RNA, all of it, was reverse transcribed, so expressed TCRB transcripts were what got sequenced. Here immunoSEQ multiplex PCR was the method, and the copy in TCRdb shows in-frame clones only, minus some. The table records 220,000 or so clones, about 63% of them present only once. The CDR3 is 15 residues long. The V and J ends lost 0 bases and 2 bases respectively, with 8 bases between them. The clonotype comes from a man aged 25-40 years in good health. Sequenced sample: naive CD4+ T cells from blood. The gene calls are TRBV23-1 and TRBJ2-1; no clear D gene. TRBV23-1 is known as an ORF, though its function is uncertain. CDR3 sequence (DNA): TGCGCCAGCAGTCAATCGGAAGAACCCTACAATGAGCAGTTCTTC. This sequence encodes CASSQSEEPYNEQFF.